Below are 17 T cell receptor beta chains sequenced from a single sample in a study of T-cell reconstitution after alpha-beta-depleted transplantation in children. Preparing the TCRbeta library involved the use of unique molecular identifiers. Using its own MiXCR run on the PCR reads, TCRdb lists one record per CDR3 protein. In the table there are a few hundred thousand distinct CDR3 sequences, approximately 12% of which are singletons. The specimen comprised PBMCs, sampled from the stem cell graft. These receptors all stem from a human donor who donated a stem cell graft to a child with Fanconi anemia.

This clonotype has at least ten counts. The chain is built from TRBV11-2 and TRBJ2-3; TRBD2 matches 8 bases. Trimming cost V 4 bases and J 3 bases; bases outside gene matches: 9. CDR1 is SGHAT, CDR2 FQNNGV, per germline. The CDR3 totals 16 residues. In DNA, the CDR3 is TGTGCCAGCAGCTCCACTAGCGGATTGGGGACAGATACGCAGTATTTT. Protein: CASSSTSGLGTDTQYF.

The V call is TRBV5-6, the J call TRBJ2-5, with 7 bases that match TRBD2. The germline CDR1 and CDR2 sequences are SGHDT and YYEEEE. J lost 5 bases, V lost 4 bases, and 8 bases had no gene match. This CDR3 contains 14 residues. CDR3 amino acids: CASSPIWGGETQYF. DNA of the CDR3: TGTGCCAGCAGCCCTATTTGGGGGGGGGAGACCCAGTACTTC.

This clonotype appeared a few times. The genes are TRBV12-3 or TRBV12-4 and TRBJ1-2, with a tentative D call TRBD1 (6 bases). The CDR3 sequence is 12 residues long. Trimming removed 3 bases at V and 6 bases at J, with 8 bases between. CDR3 sequence: CASSFNRDGYTF. CDR3 nucleotide sequence: TGTGCCAGCAGTTTTAACAGGGATGGCTACACCTTC.

In its sample, this clonotype was seen a few times. The chain carries TRBV29-1 and TRBJ1-1, with TRBD1 as a possible D gene (5 bases). CDR3 length: 14 residues. Trimming took off 7 bases at V and 1 base at J, with 16 bases between the two ends. Looked up from germline, CDR1 is SQVTM and CDR2 is ANQGSEA. The CDR3 region has the DNA TGCAGCGCCGTCGCAGGGAATACGAACACTGAAGCTTTCTTT. As protein: CSAVAGNTNTEAFF.

This chain links TRBV19 with TRBJ2-3; D possibly corresponds to TRBD2 (5 bases). CDR1 is LNHDA and CDR2 is SQIVND in the germline V gene (reference sequence). The CDR3 totals 13 residues. Between the trimmed V and J ends, which lost 6 bases and 0 bases, there was a span of 7 bases. The CDR3 nucleotides are TGTGCCAGTAGGGAGGAGAGCACAGATACGCAGTATTTT. Its translation: CASREESTDTQYF.

In this sample, this clonotype turned up a few times. The chain joins TRBV6-1 to TRBJ2-1; D possibly corresponds to TRBD2 (5 bases). The germline CDR1 and CDR2 sequences are MNHNS and SASEGT. The CDR3 spans 13 residues. The V end lost 5 bases, the J end lost 7 bases, and 12 bases lay between the germline ends. The CDR3 is CASSPPGRNEQFF. DNA of the CDR3: TGTGCCAGCAGTCCCCCGGGAAGGAATGAGCAGTTCTTC.

This clonotype occurred a few times. V usage is TRBV5-5 and J usage is TRBJ1-5; 7 bases align to TRBD1. In germline, CDR1 is SGHKS, CDR2 YYEKEE (reference sequence). V trimming: 4 bases; J trimming: 7 bases; junction bases outside the gene matches: 8. CDR3 length: 14 residues. The CDR3 reads CASSATGVMQPQHF. The CDR3 region has the DNA TGTGCCAGCAGCGCCACAGGGGTTATGCAGCCCCAGCATTTT.

The gene calls are TRBV3-1 and TRBJ2-2, with D unclear. Between the trimmed V and J ends, which lost 0 bases and 7 bases, there was a span of 12 bases. CDR3 length: 15 amino acids. Germline V CDR1 and CDR2: LGHDT, YNNKEL (reference sequence). CDR3 region: CASSQDRTWIGELFF. In DNA, the CDR3 is TGTGCCAGCAGCCAAGACAGGACCTGGATCGGGGAGCTGTTTTTT. Full variable domain (outside the CDR3, taken from reference TRBV3-1 and TRBJ2-2): DTAVSQTPKYLVTQMGNDKSIKCEQNLGHDTMYWYKQDSKKFLKIMFSYNNKELIINETVPNRFSPKSPDKAHLNLHINSLELGDSAVYFCASSQDRTWIGELFFGEGSRLTVL.

This clonotype was seen only a few times. The chain couples TRBV20-1 to TRBJ1-4; TRBD1 matches 12 bases. The junction had 9 bases not matched to a gene; V was cut back by 6 bases and J by 10 bases. This CDR3 region has 14 residues. Germline CDR1 reads DFQATT; CDR2 reads SNEGSKA (reference sequence). DNA for the CDR3: TGCAGTGCGAGTCCCGGGACAGGGGGCAGAAAACTGTTTTTT. Encoded protein: CSASPGTGGRKLFF.

The chain combines TRBV6-5 with TRBJ1-2, with a possible D match to TRBD1 (5 bases). There are 12 residues in the CDR3. Trimming left V 10 bases short and J 7 bases short, with 16 bases between. Germline CDR1 MNHEY, CDR2 SVGAGI. The CDR3 sequence is CATWRGAFGYTF. CDR3 DNA sequence: TGTGCCACCTGGAGAGGGGCTTTTGGCTACACCTTC.

This clonotype was counted only a few times. The chain carries TRBV25-1 and TRBJ2-5; D is ambiguous. V was pared by 3 bases and J by 7 bases, with 0 bases between. The germline V gene has CDR1 MGHDK and CDR2 SYGVNS. This CDR3 has 9 amino acids. CDR3 residues: CASSETQYF. Here the CDR3 DNA reads TGTGCCAGCAGTGAGACCCAGTACTTC. The complete variable domain, with remaining parts taken from reference TRBV25-1 and TRBJ2-5, reads EADIYQTPRYLVIGTGKKITLECSQTMGHDKMYWYQQDPGMELHLIHYSYGVNSTEKGDLSSESTVSRIRTEHFPLTLESARPSHTSQYLCASSETQYFGPGTRLLVL.

The chain joins TRBV11-2 to TRBJ2-7; 7 nucleotides line up with TRBD1. From germline, CDR1 is SGHAT and CDR2 FQNNGV. After removal of 3 bases from V and 3 bases from J, the junction contained 17 bases not matched to a gene. The CDR3 covers 18 residues. CDR3 residues: CASSFYADRLSILYEQYF. In DNA, the CDR3 is TGTGCCAGCAGCTTCTATGCGGACAGGCTATCTATACTCTACGAGCAGTACTTC.

This clonotype has a handful of counts. This chain uses TRBV27 with TRBJ1-5; possible D gene TRBD1, 5 bases. This CDR3 comprises 14 residues. V was shortened by 0 bases and J by 9 bases, with 12 bases between the two germline ends. Germline-derived CDR1 and CDR2 are MNHEY and SMNVEV (reference sequence). The CDR3, as DNA: TGTGCCAGCAGTTTATCGGGGGAATTGAGGCCCCAGCATTTT. Translation gives CASSLSGELRPQHF.

V is TRBV3-1 and J is TRBJ2-5, with D possibly matching TRBD1 (6 bases). Trimming took off 3 bases at V and 9 bases at J, with 17 bases between the two ends. The CDR3 is 14 residues long. Per germline, CDR1 LGHDT and CDR2 YNNKEL (reference sequence). CDR3 DNA sequence: TGTGCCAGCAGCCATAGACAGGAACCCGGGGCCCAGTACTTC. Translating gives CASSHRQEPGAQYF.

The chain carries TRBV7-8 and TRBJ2-7; maybe TRBD2 (6 bases). The V and J ends lost 1 base and 2 bases respectively, with 18 bases between them. The germline gives CDR1 SGHVS, CDR2 FQNEAQ. The CDR3 is 17 residues long. CDR3 sequence reads: CASSLGGGAGPPYEQYV. The CDR3 region has the DNA TGTGCCAGCAGCTTAGGGGGTGGGGCGGGGCCCCCCTACGAGCAGTACGTC.

This sequence joins TRBV5-5 and TRBJ2-5; TRBD1 agrees at 9 bases. The V and J ends lost 2 bases and 5 bases, in that order; junction bases with no gene match: 7. The germline V gene encodes CDR1 SGHKS and CDR2 YYEKEE (reference sequence). This CDR3 spans 15 amino acids. The CDR3 region is CASSLLQGAWETQYF. In DNA form, the CDR3 reads TGTGCCAGCAGCTTATTACAGGGGGCATGGGAGACCCAGTACTTC.

The chain carries TRBV6-5 and TRBJ2-2; D call uncertain. Germline assignment: CDR1 MNHEY and CDR2 SVGAGI. Trimming removed 2 bases from V and 4 bases from J, with 8 bases in between. The CDR3 sequence is 14 residues long. The CDR3 region is CASSYAASTGELFF. The CDR3 bases are TGTGCCAGCAGTTACGCGGCCAGCACCGGGGAGCTGTTTTTT.